The present entry profiles one T cell receptor beta chain with its context. What it binds is not known. CDR3 length: 13 residues. Germline CDR1 LNHDA, CDR2 SQIVND (reference sequence). Between the trimmed V and J ends, which lost 6 bases and 9 bases, there was a span of 15 bases. The sample belongs to a study of cytotoxic CD8 clonotypes in ibrutinib-treated CLL. Study-wide background: Partial responders approximately 25, complete 2; around twelve progressed and roughly 14 stayed in remission by median 68 months.

The source of roughly 1.9 micrograms of genomic DNA for TCR beta libraries was cryopreserved PBMCs. Clones were read by immunoSEQ multiplex PCR, and TCRdb kept only the in-frame ones, dropping some. The sample records over 200,000 clones, roughly 65% being singletons. Findings of the study overall: The clonality rise at ibrutinib response reflected private clonotype expansion.

This chain connects TRBV19 to TRBJ2-1; D might be TRBD2 (5 bases). The sequence came from a human donor with chronic lymphocytic leukemia. The material sequenced was PBMCs, taken after 12 months of ibrutinib treatment. CDR3 sequence (DNA): TGTGCCAGTAGAAGACCGACGGGGTCTGAGCAGTTCTTC. Translating it yields CASRRPTGSEQFF.